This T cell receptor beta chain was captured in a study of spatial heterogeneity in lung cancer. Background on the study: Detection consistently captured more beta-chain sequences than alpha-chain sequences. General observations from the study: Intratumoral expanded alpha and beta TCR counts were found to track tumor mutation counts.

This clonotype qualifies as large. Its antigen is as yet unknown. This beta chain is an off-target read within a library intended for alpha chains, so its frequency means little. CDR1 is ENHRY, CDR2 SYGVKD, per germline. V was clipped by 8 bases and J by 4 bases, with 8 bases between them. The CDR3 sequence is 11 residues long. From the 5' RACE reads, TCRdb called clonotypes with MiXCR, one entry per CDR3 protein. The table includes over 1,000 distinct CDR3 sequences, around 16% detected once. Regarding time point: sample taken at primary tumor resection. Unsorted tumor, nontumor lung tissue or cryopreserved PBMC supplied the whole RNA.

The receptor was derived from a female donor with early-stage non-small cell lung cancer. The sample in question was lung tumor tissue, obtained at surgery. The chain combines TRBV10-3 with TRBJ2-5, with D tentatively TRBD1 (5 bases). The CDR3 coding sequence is TGTGCCATCTTAAGGGGAGAGACCCAGTACTTC. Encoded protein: CAILRGETQYF.